The 19 T cell receptor beta chains below were found in one sample sequenced in a study of T cell responses to AZD1222 COVID-19 vaccine. The table came from immunoSEQ multiplex PCR; TCRdb's copy has only in-frame clones and leaves some out. Of more than 80,000 clones detected, about 90% appear once; the ten largest clones hold about 9.4%. Sequencing used peripheral blood, obtained on day 0 of MenACWY control vaccination. The receptor set was obtained from an adult in good health.

This chain's CDR3 is CASSVGQGATNEKLFF. The CDR3 coding sequence is TGTGCCAGCAGCGTAGGACAGGGCGCAACTAATGAAAAACTGTTTTTT. The V call is TRBV9, the J call TRBJ1-4; 7 bases match TRBD1. CDR3 length: 16 amino acids. V trimming: 0 bases; J trimming: 0 bases; junction bases outside the gene matches: 2. Looked up from germline, CDR1 is SGDLS and CDR2 is YYNGEE.

This clone was seen a handful of times. V usage is TRBV7-9 and J usage is TRBJ1-5; no firm D call. CDR1 is SEHNR and CDR2 is FQNEAQ in the germline V gene (reference sequence). The germline V and J ends were trimmed by 5 bases and 3 bases, with 8 bases remaining between them. There are 13 residues in the CDR3. The CDR3 region is CASSPSLNQPQHF. CDR3 bases: TGTGCCAGCAGCCCGTCCCTCAATCAGCCCCAGCATTTT.

This rearrangement joins TRBV9 to TRBJ1-4; 9 positions match TRBD1. The trim removed 4 bases at V and 3 bases at J, leaving 13 bases unmatched. Germline lookup yields CDR1 SGDLS and CDR2 YYNGEE. This CDR3 comprises 18 residues. DNA of the CDR3: TGTGCCAGCAGCTCCCGGGACAGGGAGGTTTTGGCTAATGAAAAACTGTTTTTT. This sequence encodes CASSSRDREVLANEKLFF. The variable domain in full, completed from reference TRBV9 and TRBJ1-4, reads DSGVTQTPKHLITATGQRVTLRCSPRSGDLSVYWYQQSLDQGLQFLIQYYNGEERAKGNILERFSAQQFPDLHSELNLSSLELGDSALYFCASSSRDREVLANEKLFFGSGTQLSVL.

The J gene is TRBJ1-1, the V gene TRBV28; D not resolved. Germline assignment: CDR1 MDHEN and CDR2 SYDVKM. The V end was cut by 6 bases, the J end by 1 base, with 15 bases between. There are 15 residues in the CDR3. DNA for the CDR3: TGTGCCAGCAGAACTGCTGACAAGAAGAACACTGAAGCTTTCTTT. Translation: CASRTADKKNTEAFF.

The J gene is TRBJ2-5, the V gene TRBV6-1, with TRBD2 as a possible D gene (6 bases). Germline CDR1 MNHNS, CDR2 SASEGT. The CDR3 has 11 residues. Between the trimmed V and J ends, which lost 3 bases and 11 bases, there was a span of 10 bases. The CDR3: CASSDGGLQYF. For the CDR3, the DNA is TGTGCCAGCAGTGACGGAGGACTACAGTACTTC.

This clone was seen only once. The V call is TRBV4-3, the J call TRBJ1-2; a weak D match, TRBD1 (5 bases). CDR1 and CDR2 from the germline V gene are LGHNA and YSLEER. V shed 0 bases and J shed 7 bases, with 12 bases lying between them. The CDR3 consists of 14 residues. This chain's CDR3 is CASSQEGGVGGYTF. For the CDR3, the DNA is TGCGCCAGCAGCCAAGAAGGAGGGGTGGGTGGCTACACCTTC.

The chain employs TRBV6-1 and TRBJ1-4, with a tentative D call TRBD1 (5 bases). This CDR3 is 14 amino acids long. V lost 3 bases and J lost 4, with 9 bases in between. Germline V gives CDR1 MNHNS, CDR2 SASEGT. CDR3 sequence: CASSDPQGNEKLFF. CDR3 nucleotides: TGTGCCAGCAGTGATCCCCAGGGTAATGAAAAACTGTTTTTT.

This chain links TRBV5-1 with TRBJ1-1, with D unclear. Germline CDR1 SGHRS, CDR2 YFSETQ. The V and J ends lost 1 base and 3 bases respectively, with 4 bases between them. The CDR3 has 12 amino acids. This chain's CDR3 is CASSLQDTEAFF. The CDR3 DNA reads as TGCGCCAGCAGCTTGCAGGACACTGAAGCTTTCTTT.

The chain uses TRBV30 and TRBJ1-3, with D unclear. V dropped 0 bases and J dropped 2 bases, with 5 bases sitting between them. The CDR3 consists of 13 residues. Germline V gene sequence: CDR1 GTSNPN, CDR2 SVGIG (reference sequence). The CDR3 DNA reads as TGTGCCTGGAGTGTGGGGACTGGAAACACCATATATTTT. The encoded protein is CAWSVGTGNTIYF.

The gene calls are TRBV28 and TRBJ1-1; TRBD1 matches 7 bases. V was pared by 6 bases and J by 5 bases, with 9 bases of the junction left unmatched. CDR1 and CDR2 (germline): MDHEN, SYDVKM. The CDR3 has 14 amino acids. The CDR3 sequence is CASRNRQGGTEAFF. CDR3 DNA sequence: TGTGCCAGCAGGAACCGACAGGGAGGAACTGAAGCTTTCTTT. The full variable domain, rest sourced from reference TRBV28 and TRBJ1-1, is DVKVTQSSRYLVKRTGEKVFLECVQDMDHENMFWYRQDPGLGLRLIYFSYDVKMKEKGDIPEGYSVSREKKERFSLILESASTNQTSMYLCASRNRQGGTEAFFGQGTRLTVV.

The gene calls are TRBV5-4 and TRBJ2-5; D unresolved. The germline V gene has CDR1 SGHNT and CDR2 YYREEE (reference sequence). With 4 bases removed from V and 8 bases from J, the gap between germline ends came to 18 bases. The CDR3 covers 14 residues. This CDR3 is CASSPYRSLETQYF. The CDR3 DNA sequence: TGTGCCAGCAGCCCCTACCGGTCTCTAGAAACCCAGTACTTC.

This sequence joins TRBV28 and TRBJ2-3, with 15 nucleotides matching TRBD2. The CDR3 has 21 amino acids. V shed 4 bases and J 2 bases; nucleotides not matched to a gene: 16. Germline V gene sequence: CDR1 MDHEN, CDR2 SYDVKM. For the CDR3, the DNA is TGTGCCAGCAGTTCAAACCCGGGACTAGCGGGGGGACGAGACTACACAGATACGCAGTATTTT. This translates into CASSSNPGLAGGRDYTDTQYF.

The chain employs TRBV7-2 and TRBJ2-6; D not resolved. CDR1 is SGHTA, CDR2 FQGNSA, per germline. This CDR3 contains 15 residues. Trimming cost V 2 bases and J 0 bases, with 5 bases left between them. The CDR3 sequence: CASSLRSSGANVLTF. The CDR3, as DNA: TGTGCCAGCAGCTTACGCAGCTCTGGGGCCAACGTCCTGACTTTC.

The genes are TRBV7-2 and TRBJ2-5; tentatively, D is TRBD2 (5 bases). The CDR3 totals 14 residues. Germline V gene sequence: CDR1 SGHTA, CDR2 FQGNSA. Trimming cost V 5 bases and J 2 bases, with 12 bases left between them. CDR3 coding DNA: TGTGCCAGCAGCAGAGGGTCGGGACAAGAGACCCAGTACTTC. Protein product: CASSRGSGQETQYF.

This chain links TRBV19 with TRBJ1-1; D gene uncertain. The germline CDR1 and CDR2 sequences are LNHDA and SQIVND (reference sequence). Deletions cut 7 bases from V and 0 bases from J, with 9 bases between. CDR3 size: 13 residues. The CDR3 here is CASTPTMNTEAFF. In nucleotides, the CDR3 is TGTGCCAGTACCCCGACAATGAACACTGAAGCTTTCTTT.

This clone was counted once. J is TRBJ2-5 and V is TRBV7-2; 8 nucleotides line up with TRBD2. This CDR3 spans 15 amino acids. J lost 7 bases, V lost 1 base, and 8 bases had no gene match. Germline V CDR1 and CDR2: SGHTA, FQGNSA. CDR3 amino acids: CASSLDPTSAGTQYF. CDR3 DNA: TGTGCCAGCAGCTTAGACCCGACTAGCGCAGGGACCCAGTACTTC.

The table lists this clone with many counts. This chain uses TRBV14 with TRBJ1-1; D call uncertain. V gave up 4 bases and J gave up 3 bases, with 9 bases separating them. This CDR3 has 13 amino acids. Germline CDR1 reads SGHDN; CDR2 reads FVKESK. The CDR3 here is CASSLNSYTEAFF. The CDR3 DNA reads as TGTGCCAGCAGCCTGAACAGTTACACTGAAGCTTTCTTT. The full variable domain, in which reference TRBV14 and TRBJ1-1 provide the parts outside the CDR3, is EAGVTQFPSHSVIEKGQTVTLRCDPISGHDNLYWYRRVMGKEIKFLLHFVKESKQDESGMPNNRFLAERTGGTYSTLKVQPAELEDSGVYFCASSLNSYTEAFFGQGTRLTVV.

The genes are TRBV29-1 and TRBJ2-3; 10 bases agree with TRBD1. Germline CDR1 SQVTM, CDR2 ANQGSEA. CDR3 size: 16 residues. Germline trimming cut 5 bases from V and 1 base from J; bases unmatched to any gene: 9. CDR3 protein: CSVKNTGTGGTDTQYF. CDR3 bases: TGCAGCGTTAAGAATACCGGGACAGGGGGCACAGATACGCAGTATTTT.

This chain connects TRBV5-4 to TRBJ1-2, with 7 bases aligning to TRBD1. This CDR3 comprises 14 residues. V dropped 3 bases and J dropped 7; count of bases not matched to a gene: 9. From germline, CDR1 is SGHNT and CDR2 YYREEE (reference sequence). CDR3 nucleotide sequence: TGTGCCAGCAGCTCCCTGACAGGGAACGCTGGCTACACCTTC. It specifies CASSSLTGNAGYTF.